This T cell receptor beta chain was observed in a study of blood T cells in healthy people across ages. This CDR3 is 14 amino acids long. Trimming shortened V by 1 base and J by 6 bases, and 10 bases separated the two germline ends. Germline CDR1 is SGHAT and CDR2 is FQDESV (reference sequence). This clonotype was counted between two and nine times. The authors ran a second PCR of about 6 to 12 cycles using a sample-barcoded 5' primer and a J-beta primer mix. Each CDR3 protein is one row after TCRdb ran MiXCR on the 5' RACE reads. The data contain about 1.7 million distinct CDR3 sequences, approximately 28% of them singletons.

The chain has TRBV11-1 and TRBJ2-1; D remains ambiguous. Sequencing was performed on blood. The receptor's source is a woman aged 25 to 39 in good health. The CDR3 DNA is TGTGCCAGCAGCTTAGGGCGCCAACCCAATGAGCAGTTCTTC. Translating gives CASSLGRQPNEQFF.